This T cell receptor (beta chain) was sequenced for a study of tumor-infiltrating lymphocytes in primary liver carcinoma. Regarding the study as a whole: A significantly higher top-250-clone fraction was found in tumors than in blood (p = 0.039).

From germline, CDR1 is SGHRS and CDR2 YFSETQ. V lost 0 bases and J lost 9; bases outside the gene matches: 6. The CDR3 sequence is 15 residues long. Details on this clonotype: The target antigen is unknown.

For blood RNA, unsorted whole blood served as the source, and germline DNA was extracted too. Using a constant-region primer together with ProtoScript II reverse transcriptase, TCR beta cDNA was made from around 0.55 ug of total RNA. Library construction for TCR beta comprised three nested multiplex PCR rounds performed with slightly modified ARM-PCR. PCR rounds one and two used TRBV1-TRBV30 forward primers with a C-beta reverse primer for roughly 10 cycles each. TCRdb reprocessed the multiplex PCR reads with MiXCR, giving one entry per CDR3 protein. This sample has 250,000 to 400,000 distinct CDR3 sequences, with more than 55% found just once.

Sequenced input: peripheral blood. This clonotype was obtained from a man aged 35-49 years with primary liver carcinoma and hepatitis B virus infection. The V and J genes are TRBV5-1 and TRBJ2-1; 10 bases match TRBD1. The CDR3 reads CASSLEGQGRGEQFF. The CDR3 DNA follows: TGCGCCAGCAGCTTGGAGGGACAGGGGCGCGGTGAGCAGTTCTTC.